Sequencing of this TCR beta chain was carried out in a study of Tregs in tolerant kidney transplant recipients. Study results and caveats: Tregs expanded with activated donor B cells seemed most donor-specific.

This CDR3 spans 18 amino acids. The J segment lost 3 bases and the V segment lost 5 bases, leaving 13 bases of the junction unmatched. Germline values: CDR1 SGHNT, CDR2 YENEEA. Some clones are missing from TCRdb's copy, which holds only in-frame ones; the method was immunoSEQ multiplex PCR. The repertoire consists of around 63,000 clones, with roughly 85% occurring once and the leading ten covering 2.1%. About this clone itself: Its antigen is still unknown. This same CDR3 is encoded by further DNA sequences in the sample.

Sequencing used Tregs from blood, obtained before the transplant. The J gene is TRBJ2-2, the V gene TRBV11-3; 9 nucleotides line up with TRBD2. The source of this sequence is a human donor who received a combined kidney and bone marrow transplant. This chain's CDR3 is CASSTSRGGAVDTGELFF. The CDR3 DNA reads as TGTGCCAGCAGCACCTCTCGCGGGGGGGCCGTCGACACCGGGGAGCTGTTTTTT.